This T cell receptor (beta chain) originates from a study of blood T cell repertoires in COVID-19 (dated by TCRdb to between 2020 and 2021). Background on the whole study: Samples covering the acute and convalescent phases of COVID-19 were provided by collaborators in the United States, Italy and Spain. The prospective study material was composed of cDNA or gDNA derived from T cells, B-cell-depleted T cells, or PBMCs. The dataset comprised deeply sampled blood TCRbeta repertoires from subjects exposed to, actively infected with, or recovered from COVID-19. The repertoires were released in a freely available public database meant as a resource for research on the immune response to SARS-CoV-2. The samples were drawn from the first 160 participants of the ongoing ImmuneRACE study and from 1,254 subjects provided by 6 global collaborators. The sample metadata nearly always contained a de-identified subject ID, COVID-19 status, age in years and sex. Where available, HLA class I and class II types were taken from metadata supplied by the sample provider and were not determined by assay-based typing.

Participants in the prospective study were aged roughly 18 to 100 years, lived in 20 to 30 United States geographic areas, and enrolled through a virtual design. Cohort assignment in the prospective study relied on participant-reported clinical history from a screening survey and a study questionnaire. ImmuneRACE Cohort 3 recovered participants were defined by two consecutive negative NP/OP PCR tests, healthcare professional clearance, or symptom resolution. Each participant in the prospective study had whole blood, serum and a nasopharyngeal or oropharyngeal swab collected by mobile phlebotomists. Over a 2-month period, participants in the prospective study had the option of providing additional blood draws and questionnaires. Before DNA extraction, prospective study blood samples were shipped either frozen or at room temperature. The CDR3 starts with the cysteine, ends with the phenylalanine, and has 15 residues. Only the CDR3 part of the read is kept: 45 bases, read in frame from the first base. Germline trimming amounts to 0 bases on V and 4 bases on J, with 4 as the count of junction bases outside the gene matches. The germline V gene provides CDR1 SGHRS and CDR2 YFSETQ.

On this clone: No antigen is known for it. The sample holds no much larger clone one base away, and base qualities are not on file.

The immunoSEQ Assay, a bias-controlled multiplex PCR, was used to amplify TCRbeta CDR3 regions from genomic DNA. In the paper's pipeline: Within the assay, amplification of reference gene primers was used to estimate how many nucleated cells each sample contained. Sequence reads were collapsed and filtered to measure the absolute abundance of every unique TCRbeta CDR3 rearrangement. Productive Simpson clonality was computed per sample as the square root of Simpson's diversity index over productive rearrangements. TCRdb limited this immuneACCESS table to in-frame rearrangements with V and J called. A share of clones is missing; checked studies link under half to unresolved V genes, and the rest is unexplained. V and J calls and clone size are given by that table; D and trimming were obtained from the DNA. A total of some 420,000 clones appear in this sample, 75% to 90% of them only once. The top ten clonotypes cover 1% to 1.3% of the sample.

Points the paper makes about the study in general: The amount of clinical and demographic metadata varied by source and participant and was provided uncurated.

Sequenced sample: PBMCs or T cells enriched from blood (not recorded which). This clonotype was sampled from a man aged 30-40 years who had recovered from COVID-19. The sequence links TRBV5-1 to TRBJ2-1; TRBD1 matches 7 bases in the middle. The CDR3 region: CASSLEAGGYNEQFF. The DNA sequence is TGCGCCAGCAGCTTGGAGGCAGGGGGATACAATGAGCAGTTCTTC.